Listed below are T cell receptor beta chains from one sample, sequenced in a study of blood T cell repertoires in COVID-19. The repertoire was sequenced with immunoSEQ multiplex PCR; TCRdb's copy has only in-frame clones and lacks some. The sample lists around 93,000 clones, approximately 82% seen once, with about 4.3% in the top ten. Sequencing was carried out using peripheral blood. The receptors derive from a man in his fifties or sixties with acute or convalescent COVID-19. CDR3s include the opening cysteine and the closing phenylalanine or tryptophan. The D gene is left open where the match is weak. Rows give clone size only sometimes, using once, few, many, or a class for an expanded clone.

d_call: TRBD1
j_call: TRBJ1-3
clone_size: -
v_call: TRBV6-1
cdr3_aa: CASREDRVRSGNTIYF
cdr3_nt: TGTGCCAGCAGGGAAGACAGGGTTCGATCTGGAAACACCATATATTTT

d_call: TRBD1
j_call: TRBJ2-1
clone_size: -
v_call: TRBV6-1
cdr3_aa: CASSEPTGTGIYNEQFF
cdr3_nt: TGTGCCAGCAGTGAACCCACCGGGACAGGAATATACAATGAGCAGTTCTTC

d_call: TRBD1
j_call: TRBJ2-1
clone_size: -
v_call: TRBV10-3
cdr3_aa: CAISSRQGDHNEQFF
cdr3_nt: TGTGCCATCAGTTCTCGACAGGGAGACCACAATGAGCAGTTCTTC

d_call: -
j_call: TRBJ2-3
clone_size: -
v_call: TRBV7-9
cdr3_aa: CASSLLDFTDTQYF
cdr3_nt: TGTGCCAGCAGCTTATTGGACTTCACAGATACGCAGTATTTT

d_call: -
j_call: TRBJ1-5
clone_size: -
v_call: TRBV6-9
cdr3_aa: CASSYSIGSHNQPQHF
cdr3_nt: TGTGCCAGCAGTTATTCGATTGGGAGCCACAATCAGCCCCAGCATTTT

d_call: -
j_call: TRBJ2-2
clone_size: -
v_call: TRBV27
cdr3_aa: CASSLEDRLRGLTGELFF
cdr3_nt: TGTGCCAGCAGTTTAGAGGACCGACTTAGGGGACTTACCGGGGAGCTGTTTTTT

d_call: TRBD1
j_call: TRBJ1-2
clone_size: few
v_call: TRBV6-1
cdr3_aa: CASSETGYGYTF
cdr3_nt: TGTGCCAGCAGTGAGACAGGGTATGGCTACACCTTC

d_call: -
j_call: TRBJ1-2
clone_size: few
v_call: TRBV7-9
cdr3_aa: CASSPGGGSNYGYTF
cdr3_nt: TGTGCCAGCAGCCCGGGGGGCGGATCTAACTATGGCTACACCTTC

d_call: -
j_call: TRBJ1-4
clone_size: -
v_call: TRBV30
cdr3_aa: CAWKVQFRGGNEKLFF
cdr3_nt: TGTGCCTGGAAAGTTCAATTCCGGGGGGGCAATGAAAAACTGTTTTTT

d_call: -
j_call: TRBJ1-1
clone_size: few
v_call: TRBV9
cdr3_aa: CASSVGPGLVGTEAFF
cdr3_nt: TGTGCCAGCAGCGTAGGACCCGGACTGGTGGGCACTGAAGCTTTCTTT

d_call: -
j_call: TRBJ1-3
clone_size: -
v_call: TRBV12-5
cdr3_aa: CASGFSGHSGNTIYF
cdr3_nt: TGTGCTAGTGGTTTCTCGGGACACTCTGGAAACACCATATATTTT

d_call: -
j_call: TRBJ1-1
clone_size: -
v_call: TRBV30
cdr3_aa: CAWSERGGYTEAFF
cdr3_nt: TGTGCCTGGAGTGAGCGGGGGGGCTACACTGAAGCTTTCTTT

d_call: TRBD2
j_call: TRBJ2-3
clone_size: -
v_call: TRBV11-3
cdr3_aa: CASSLSSGATDTQYF
cdr3_nt: TGTGCCAGCAGCTTATCCAGCGGGGCCACAGATACGCAGTATTTT

d_call: TRBD1
j_call: TRBJ1-6
clone_size: -
v_call: TRBV9
cdr3_aa: CASSATGESSYNSPLHF
cdr3_nt: TGTGCCAGCAGCGCTACAGGGGAGAGTTCCTATAATTCACCCCTCCACTTT

d_call: -
j_call: TRBJ2-3
clone_size: -
v_call: TRBV5-1
cdr3_aa: CASSLGGFASTDTQYF
cdr3_nt: TGCGCCAGCAGCTTGGGAGGTTTTGCTAGCACAGATACGCAGTATTTT

d_call: TRBD1
j_call: TRBJ1-1
clone_size: -
v_call: TRBV6-1
cdr3_aa: CASSASDRRTNTEAFF
cdr3_nt: TGTGCCAGCAGTGCCTCGGACAGGCGAACGAACACTGAAGCTTTCTTT

d_call: TRBD1
j_call: TRBJ1-2
clone_size: -
v_call: TRBV5-1
cdr3_aa: CASSADRDYGYTF
cdr3_nt: TGCGCCAGCAGCGCGGACAGGGACTATGGCTACACCTTC

d_call: TRBD1
j_call: TRBJ1-1
clone_size: -
v_call: TRBV2
cdr3_aa: CASRQGQLNTEAFF
cdr3_nt: TGTGCCAGCCGCCAGGGACAGCTGAACACTGAAGCTTTCTTT

d_call: TRBD2
j_call: TRBJ2-5
clone_size: -
v_call: TRBV15
cdr3_aa: CATSVSSTSGQETQYF
cdr3_nt: TGTGCCACCAGCGTATCCTCGACTAGCGGCCAAGAGACCCAGTACTTC

d_call: TRBD1
j_call: TRBJ1-1
clone_size: -
v_call: TRBV27
cdr3_aa: CASSATGGPEAFF
cdr3_nt: TGTGCCAGCAGTGCCACAGGGGGCCCTGAAGCTTTCTTT

d_call: TRBD1
j_call: TRBJ1-4
clone_size: -
v_call: TRBV10-3
cdr3_aa: CAISDDRGTNEKLFF
cdr3_nt: TGTGCCATCAGTGATGACAGGGGCACTAATGAAAAACTGTTTTTT

d_call: -
j_call: TRBJ2-1
clone_size: once
v_call: TRBV7-9
cdr3_aa: CASSPFLGLLHNEQFF
cdr3_nt: TGTGCCAGCAGCCCGTTCCTGGGCCTTCTTCACAATGAGCAGTTCTTC

d_call: -
j_call: TRBJ2-4
clone_size: -
v_call: TRBV20-1
cdr3_aa: CSASTRADIQYF
cdr3_nt: TGCAGTGCTAGTACCAGGGCCGACATTCAGTACTTC

d_call: -
j_call: TRBJ1-1
clone_size: -
v_call: TRBV12-3/TRBV12-4
cdr3_aa: CASRTDVGTEAFF
cdr3_nt: TGTGCCAGCCGGACAGACGTTGGCACTGAAGCTTTCTTT

d_call: -
j_call: TRBJ1-5
clone_size: -
v_call: TRBV3-1/TRBV3-2
cdr3_aa: CASSFTTGDQPQHF
cdr3_nt: TGTGCCAGCAGCTTTACGACAGGAGATCAGCCCCAGCATTTT

d_call: TRBD1
j_call: TRBJ1-4
clone_size: -
v_call: TRBV6-5
cdr3_aa: CATFDRVREKLFF
cdr3_nt: TGTGCCACCTTCGACAGGGTTCGTGAAAAACTGTTTTTT

d_call: -
j_call: TRBJ1-4
clone_size: -
v_call: TRBV3-1/TRBV3-2
cdr3_aa: CASRMGATNEKLFF
cdr3_nt: TGTGCCAGCAGGATGGGAGCAACTAATGAAAAACTGTTTTTT

d_call: -
j_call: TRBJ1-4
clone_size: -
v_call: TRBV2
cdr3_aa: CASRTEDMGEKLFF
cdr3_nt: TGTGCCAGCAGGACAGAGGATATGGGTGAAAAACTGTTTTTT

d_call: TRBD2
j_call: TRBJ2-3
clone_size: -
v_call: TRBV4-3
cdr3_aa: CASSQEGLAGMTDTQYF
cdr3_nt: TGCGCCAGCAGCCAAGAGGGACTAGCGGGAATGACAGATACGCAGTATTTT

d_call: -
j_call: TRBJ1-2
clone_size: -
v_call: TRBV7-2
cdr3_aa: CASSLGIANYGYTF
cdr3_nt: TGTGCCAGCAGCTTAGGCATAGCTAACTATGGCTACACCTTC

d_call: -
j_call: TRBJ1-1
clone_size: once
v_call: TRBV7-5
cdr3_aa: CARSLLQGPGEAFF
cdr3_nt: TGTGCCAGAAGCTTACTACAGGGCCCCGGGGAAGCTTTCTTT

d_call: -
j_call: TRBJ1-1
clone_size: -
v_call: TRBV6-2/TRBV6-3
cdr3_aa: CASSYSAPGKAFF
cdr3_nt: TGTGCCAGCAGTTACTCGGCGCCGGGGAAGGCTTTCTTT

d_call: TRBD2
j_call: TRBJ2-1
clone_size: -
v_call: TRBV5-1
cdr3_aa: CASSSIPLAGSYNEQFF
cdr3_nt: TGCGCCAGCAGCTCAATCCCCCTAGCGGGCTCCTACAATGAGCAGTTCTTC

d_call: TRBD1
j_call: TRBJ1-5
clone_size: -
v_call: TRBV19
cdr3_aa: CASSLGTGGLSNQPQHF
cdr3_nt: TGTGCCAGTAGCCTAGGGACAGGGGGCTTAAGCAATCAGCCCCAGCATTTT

d_call: -
j_call: TRBJ1-2
clone_size: -
v_call: TRBV14
cdr3_aa: CASSQAGPGGYTF
cdr3_nt: TGTGCCAGCAGCCAGGCAGGTCCCGGAGGCTACACCTTC

d_call: -
j_call: TRBJ1-5
clone_size: -
v_call: TRBV24-1
cdr3_aa: CATSELQGRPQHF
cdr3_nt: TGTGCCACCAGTGAACTACAGGGTCGGCCCCAGCATTTT

d_call: -
j_call: TRBJ2-2
clone_size: -
v_call: TRBV11-3
cdr3_aa: CAREEGGELFF
cdr3_nt: TGTGCCAGGGAGGAGGGCGGGGAGCTGTTTTTT

d_call: TRBD1
j_call: TRBJ1-4
clone_size: -
v_call: TRBV19
cdr3_aa: CASSPKTGGNEKLFF
cdr3_nt: TGTGCCAGTAGTCCGAAGACAGGGGGAAATGAAAAACTGTTTTTT

d_call: TRBD1
j_call: TRBJ1-2
clone_size: -
v_call: TRBV5-1
cdr3_aa: CASSLGQGFDGYTF
cdr3_nt: TGCGCCAGCAGCTTGGGACAGGGATTTGATGGCTACACCTTC

d_call: -
j_call: TRBJ1-2
clone_size: -
v_call: TRBV5-1
cdr3_aa: CASSPGSLYRSNYGYTF
cdr3_nt: TGCGCCAGCAGCCCTGGAAGCTTGTACAGGTCTAACTATGGCTACACCTTC

d_call: -
j_call: TRBJ1-2
clone_size: few
v_call: TRBV13
cdr3_aa: CASSLGGDSSYGYTF
cdr3_nt: TGTGCCAGCAGCTTAGGAGGAGACAGTAGCTATGGCTACACCTTC

d_call: TRBD2
j_call: TRBJ2-1
clone_size: -
v_call: TRBV29-1
cdr3_aa: CSVPQTSGGYNEQFF
cdr3_nt: TGCAGCGTTCCGCAGACTAGCGGAGGATACAATGAGCAGTTCTTC

d_call: -
j_call: TRBJ2-3
clone_size: -
v_call: TRBV28
cdr3_aa: CASLNPGTDTQYF
cdr3_nt: TGTGCCAGCCTGAATCCGGGGACAGATACGCAGTATTTT

d_call: -
j_call: TRBJ2-5
clone_size: -
v_call: TRBV9
cdr3_aa: CASSVATGFKETQYF
cdr3_nt: TGTGCCAGCAGCGTAGCAACAGGGTTCAAGGAGACCCAGTACTTC

d_call: -
j_call: TRBJ2-7
clone_size: -
v_call: TRBV19
cdr3_aa: CASSPQPGLEQYF
cdr3_nt: TGTGCCAGTAGTCCCCAACCCGGTCTCGAGCAGTACTTC

d_call: TRBD1
j_call: TRBJ2-5
clone_size: -
v_call: TRBV28
cdr3_aa: CASSLADRVGTQYF
cdr3_nt: TGTGCCAGCAGTTTAGCGGACAGGGTTGGGACCCAGTACTTC

d_call: -
j_call: TRBJ1-1
clone_size: -
v_call: TRBV19
cdr3_aa: CASSRGLITTEAFF
cdr3_nt: TGTGCCAGTAGTAGGGGGCTAATCACCACTGAAGCTTTCTTT